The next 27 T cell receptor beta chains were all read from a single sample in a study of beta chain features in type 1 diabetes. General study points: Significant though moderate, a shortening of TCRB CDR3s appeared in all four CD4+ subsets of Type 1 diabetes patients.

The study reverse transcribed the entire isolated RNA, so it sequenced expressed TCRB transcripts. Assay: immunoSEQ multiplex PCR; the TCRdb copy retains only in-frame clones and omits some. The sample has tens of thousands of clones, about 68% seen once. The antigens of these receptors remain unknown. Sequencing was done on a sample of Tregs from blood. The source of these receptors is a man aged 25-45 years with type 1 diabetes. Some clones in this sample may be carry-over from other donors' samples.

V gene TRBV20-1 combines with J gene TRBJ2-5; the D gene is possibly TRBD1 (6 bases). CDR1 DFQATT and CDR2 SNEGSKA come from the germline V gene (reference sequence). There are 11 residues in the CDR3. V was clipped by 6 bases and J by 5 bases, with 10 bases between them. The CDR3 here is CSAARGETQYF. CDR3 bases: TGCAGTGCCGCGAGGGGGGAGACCCAGTACTTC.

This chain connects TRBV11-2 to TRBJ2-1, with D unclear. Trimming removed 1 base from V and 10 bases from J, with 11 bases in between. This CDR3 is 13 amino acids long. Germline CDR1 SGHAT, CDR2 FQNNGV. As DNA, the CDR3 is TGTGCCAGCAGCTTAGCCCCGACGGAGGAGCAGTTCTTC. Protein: CASSLAPTEEQFF.

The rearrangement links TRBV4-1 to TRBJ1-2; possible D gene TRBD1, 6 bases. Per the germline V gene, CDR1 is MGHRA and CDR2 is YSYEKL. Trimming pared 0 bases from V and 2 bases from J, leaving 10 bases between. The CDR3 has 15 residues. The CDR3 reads CASSQDTGHNYGYTF. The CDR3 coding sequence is TGCGCCAGCAGCCAAGATACGGGACACAACTATGGCTACACCTTC.

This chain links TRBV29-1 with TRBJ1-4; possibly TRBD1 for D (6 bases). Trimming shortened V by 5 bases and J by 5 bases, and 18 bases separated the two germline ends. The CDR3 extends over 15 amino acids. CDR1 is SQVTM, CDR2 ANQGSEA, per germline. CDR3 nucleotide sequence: TGCAGCGTTCTTTTTTGGTGGGGGCCCAATGAAAAACTGTTTTTT. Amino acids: CSVLFWWGPNEKLFF. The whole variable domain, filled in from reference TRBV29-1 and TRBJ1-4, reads SAVISQKPSRDICQRGTSLTIQCQVDSQVTMMFWYRQQPGQSLTLIATANQGSEATYESGFVIDKFPISRPNLTFSTLTVSNMSPEDSSIYLCSVLFWWGPNEKLFFGSGTQLSVL.

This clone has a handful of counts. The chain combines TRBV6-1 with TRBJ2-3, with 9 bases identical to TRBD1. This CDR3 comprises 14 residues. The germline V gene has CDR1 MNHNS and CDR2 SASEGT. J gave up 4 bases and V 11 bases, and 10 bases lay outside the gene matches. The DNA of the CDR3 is TGTGCCGGTTCGGGAGACAGGGGGGCAGATACGCAGTATTTT. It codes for CAGSGDRGADTQYF.

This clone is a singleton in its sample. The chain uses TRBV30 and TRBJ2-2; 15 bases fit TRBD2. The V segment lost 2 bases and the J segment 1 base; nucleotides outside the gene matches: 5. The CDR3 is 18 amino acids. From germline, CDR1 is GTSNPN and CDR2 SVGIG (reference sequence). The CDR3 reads CAWSSPGLAGGNTGELFF. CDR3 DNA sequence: TGTGCCTGGAGTTCCCCGGGACTAGCGGGGGGGAACACCGGGGAGCTGTTTTTT.

The CDR3: CASSLDQGNTIYF. The CDR3 region has the DNA TGTGCCAGCAGCTTAGATCAGGGAAACACCATATATTTT. This rearrangement joins TRBV7-6 to TRBJ1-3; no clear D gene. Per germline, CDR1 SGHVS and CDR2 FNYEAQ. V lost 1 base and J lost 4, with 5 bases in between. The CDR3 spans 13 residues.

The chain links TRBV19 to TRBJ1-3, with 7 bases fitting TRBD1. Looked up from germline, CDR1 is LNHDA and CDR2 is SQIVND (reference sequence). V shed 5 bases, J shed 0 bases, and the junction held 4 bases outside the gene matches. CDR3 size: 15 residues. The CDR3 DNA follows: TGTGCCAGTAGTGCGGGACAGTCCTCTGGAAACACCATATATTTT. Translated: CASSAGQSSGNTIYF.

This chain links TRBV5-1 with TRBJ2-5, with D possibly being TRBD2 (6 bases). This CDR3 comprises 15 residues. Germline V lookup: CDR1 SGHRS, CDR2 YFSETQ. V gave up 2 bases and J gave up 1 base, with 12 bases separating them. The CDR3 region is CASSFLSGGQETQYF. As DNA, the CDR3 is TGCGCCAGCAGCTTCCTGTCCGGGGGCCAAGAGACCCAGTACTTC.

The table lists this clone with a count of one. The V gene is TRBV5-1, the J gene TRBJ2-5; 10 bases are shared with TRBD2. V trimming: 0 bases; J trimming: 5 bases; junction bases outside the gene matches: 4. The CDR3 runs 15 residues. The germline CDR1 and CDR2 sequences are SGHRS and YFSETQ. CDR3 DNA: TGCGCCAGCAGCTTGGTAGCGGGGGGTTTGGAGACCCAGTACTTC. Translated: CASSLVAGGLETQYF.

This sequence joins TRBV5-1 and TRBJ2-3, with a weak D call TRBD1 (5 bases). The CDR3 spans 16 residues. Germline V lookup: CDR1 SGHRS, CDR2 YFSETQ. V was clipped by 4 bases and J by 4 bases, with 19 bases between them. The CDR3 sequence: CASSQDQGPRADTQYF. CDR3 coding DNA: TGCGCCAGCAGCCAGGATCAGGGTCCCCGCGCAGATACGCAGTATTTT.

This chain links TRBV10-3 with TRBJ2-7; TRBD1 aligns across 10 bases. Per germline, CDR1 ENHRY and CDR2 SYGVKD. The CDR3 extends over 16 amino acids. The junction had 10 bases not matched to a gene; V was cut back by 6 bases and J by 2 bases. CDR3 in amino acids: CAISPSDRGLTYEQYF. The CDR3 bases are TGTGCCATCAGCCCCTCTGACAGGGGGCTGACCTACGAGCAGTACTTC.

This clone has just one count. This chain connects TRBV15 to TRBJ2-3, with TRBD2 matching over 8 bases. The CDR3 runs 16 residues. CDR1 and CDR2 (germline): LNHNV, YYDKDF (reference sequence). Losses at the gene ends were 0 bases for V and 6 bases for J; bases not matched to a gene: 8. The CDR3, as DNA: TGTGCCACCAGCAGAGATTTAGCGGGGTTTTTTGATACGCAGTATTTT. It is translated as CATSRDLAGFFDTQYF.

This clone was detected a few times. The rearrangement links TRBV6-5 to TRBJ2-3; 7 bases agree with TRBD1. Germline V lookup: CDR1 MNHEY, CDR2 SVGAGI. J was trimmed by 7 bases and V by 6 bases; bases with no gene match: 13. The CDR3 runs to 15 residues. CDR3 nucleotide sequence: TGTGCCAGCAGCAAACTCCACAGGGGCGGAAATACGCAGTATTTT. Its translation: CASSKLHRGGNTQYF.

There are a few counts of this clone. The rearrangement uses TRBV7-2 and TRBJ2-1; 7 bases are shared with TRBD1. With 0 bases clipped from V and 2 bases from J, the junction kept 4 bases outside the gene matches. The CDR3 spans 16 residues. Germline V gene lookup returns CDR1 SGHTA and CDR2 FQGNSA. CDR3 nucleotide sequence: TGTGCCAGCAGCTTAGCGAGGGACAGCACCTACAATGAGCAGTTCTTC. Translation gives CASSLARDSTYNEQFF.

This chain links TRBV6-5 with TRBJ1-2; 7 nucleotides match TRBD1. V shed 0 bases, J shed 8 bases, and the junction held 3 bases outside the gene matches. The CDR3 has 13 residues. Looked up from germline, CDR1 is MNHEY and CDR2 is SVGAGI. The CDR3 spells CASSYSGGSGYTF. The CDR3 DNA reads TGTGCCAGCAGTTACTCAGGGGGCTCGGGCTACACCTTC.

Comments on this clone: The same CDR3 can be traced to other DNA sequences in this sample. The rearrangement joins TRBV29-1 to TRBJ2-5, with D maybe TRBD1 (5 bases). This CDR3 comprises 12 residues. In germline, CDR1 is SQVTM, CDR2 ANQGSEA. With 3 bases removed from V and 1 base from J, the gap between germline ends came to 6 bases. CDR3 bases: TGCAGCGTTGATAGGGGCCAAGAGACCCAGTACTTC. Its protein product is CSVDRGQETQYF. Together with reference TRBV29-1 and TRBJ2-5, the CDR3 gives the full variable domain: SAVISQKPSRDICQRGTSLTIQCQVDSQVTMMFWYRQQPGQSLTLIATANQGSEATYESGFVIDKFPISRPNLTFSTLTVSNMSPEDSSIYLCSVDRGQETQYFGPGTRLLVL.

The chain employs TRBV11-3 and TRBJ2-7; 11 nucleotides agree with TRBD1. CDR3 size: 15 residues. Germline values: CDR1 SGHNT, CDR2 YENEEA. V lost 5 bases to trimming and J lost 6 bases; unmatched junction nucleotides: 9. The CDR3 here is CASSRQGQGAGEQYF. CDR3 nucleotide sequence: TGTGCCAGCAGCCGGCAAGGACAGGGGGCAGGCGAGCAGTACTTC.

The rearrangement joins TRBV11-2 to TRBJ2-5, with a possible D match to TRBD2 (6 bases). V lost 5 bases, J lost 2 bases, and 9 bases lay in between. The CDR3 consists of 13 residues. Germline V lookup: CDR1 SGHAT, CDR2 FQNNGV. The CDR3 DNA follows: TGTGCCAGCAGCCGGGGGAGGCAAGAGACCCAGTACTTC. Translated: CASSRGRQETQYF.

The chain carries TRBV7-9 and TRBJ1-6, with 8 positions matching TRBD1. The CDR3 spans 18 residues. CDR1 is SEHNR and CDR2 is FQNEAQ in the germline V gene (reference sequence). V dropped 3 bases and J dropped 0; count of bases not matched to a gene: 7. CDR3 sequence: CASSLRTGTLSYNSPLHF. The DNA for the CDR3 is TGTGCCAGCAGCTTGCGGACAGGGACCCTCTCCTATAATTCACCCCTCCACTTT.

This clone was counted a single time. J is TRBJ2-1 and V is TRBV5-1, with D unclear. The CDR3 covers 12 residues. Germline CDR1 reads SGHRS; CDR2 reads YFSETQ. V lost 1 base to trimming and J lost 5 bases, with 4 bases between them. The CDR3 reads CASSLRDNEQFF. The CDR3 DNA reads TGCGCCAGCAGCTTGCGCGACAATGAGCAGTTCTTC.

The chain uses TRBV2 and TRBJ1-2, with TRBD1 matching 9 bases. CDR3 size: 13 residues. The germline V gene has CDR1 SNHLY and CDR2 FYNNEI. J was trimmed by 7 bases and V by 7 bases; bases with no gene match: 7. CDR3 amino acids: CASTGDRVVGYTF. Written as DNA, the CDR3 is TGTGCCAGCACTGGGGACAGGGTCGTTGGCTACACCTTC.

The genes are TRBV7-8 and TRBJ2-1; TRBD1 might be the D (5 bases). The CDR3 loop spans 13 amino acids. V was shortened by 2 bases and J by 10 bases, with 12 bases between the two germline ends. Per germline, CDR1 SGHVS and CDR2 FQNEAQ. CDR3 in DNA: TGTGCCAGCAGCTTAAGTTTCGGACAAGAGCAGTTCTTC. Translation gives CASSLSFGQEQFF.

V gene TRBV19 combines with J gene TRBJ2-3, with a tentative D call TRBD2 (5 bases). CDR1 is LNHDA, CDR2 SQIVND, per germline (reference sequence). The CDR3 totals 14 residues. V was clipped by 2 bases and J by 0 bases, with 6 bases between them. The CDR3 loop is CASSIRGSTDTQYF. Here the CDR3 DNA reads TGTGCCAGTAGTATACGCGGGAGCACAGATACGCAGTATTTT.

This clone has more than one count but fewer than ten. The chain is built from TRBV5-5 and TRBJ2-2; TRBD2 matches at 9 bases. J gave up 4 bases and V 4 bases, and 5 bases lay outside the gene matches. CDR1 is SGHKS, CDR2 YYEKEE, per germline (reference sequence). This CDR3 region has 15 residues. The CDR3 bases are TGTGCCAGCAGCCCCGCGGGGGGGCGCACCGGGGAGCTGTTTTTT. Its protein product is CASSPAGGRTGELFF. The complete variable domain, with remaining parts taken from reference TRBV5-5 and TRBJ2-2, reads DAGVTQSPTHLIKTRGQQVTLRCSPISGHKSVSWYQQVLGQGPQFIFQYYEKEERGRGNFPDRFSARQFPNYSSELNVNALLLGDSALYLCASSPAGGRTGELFFGEGSRLTVL.

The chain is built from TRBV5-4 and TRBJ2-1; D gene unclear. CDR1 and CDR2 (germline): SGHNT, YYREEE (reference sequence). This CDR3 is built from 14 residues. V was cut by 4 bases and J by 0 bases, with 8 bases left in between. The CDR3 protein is CASSPGLSYNEQFF. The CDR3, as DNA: TGTGCCAGCAGCCCAGGTCTCTCCTACAATGAGCAGTTCTTC.

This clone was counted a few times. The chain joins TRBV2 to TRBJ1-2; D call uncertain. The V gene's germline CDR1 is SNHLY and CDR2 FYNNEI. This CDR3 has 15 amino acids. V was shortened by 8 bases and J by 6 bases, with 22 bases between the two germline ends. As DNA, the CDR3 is TGTGCCAGCGTCCTTGGGGAGGCCCTCGGGAATGGCTACACCTTC. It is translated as CASVLGEALGNGYTF.